These T cell receptor beta chains were read from a single sample in a study of blood T cell repertoires in COVID-19. Assay: immunoSEQ multiplex PCR; the TCRdb copy retains only in-frame clones and omits some. The sample records about 140,000 clones, about 87% being singletons. Sequenced input: peripheral blood. These receptors all come from a woman aged 50 to 60 with acute or convalescent COVID-19. Both conserved end residues are part of each CDR3. D genes are given only for firm matches. Some rows mark clone size as missing; the rest say once, few, many or name a class of expanded clone.

>-|16|TRBV4-1|TRBJ1-1|-
TGCGCCAGCAGCCAGCCAACGAAGGGAGAGAACACTGAAGCTTTCTTT
CASSQPTKGENTEAFF
>TRBD1|16|TRBV4-1|TRBJ1-5|-
TGCGCCAGCAGCCAAGAGGGACAGGGGGCTTATCAGCCCCAGCATTTT
CASSQEGQGAYQPQHF
>TRBD1|15|TRBV4-2|TRBJ2-7|-
TGTGCCAGCAGCCTGTGGACAGGGGGCTTTTACGAGCAGTACTTC
CASSLWTGGFYEQYF
>-|15|TRBV11-2|TRBJ1-1|-
TGTGCCAGCAGCTTAGTCGGGGATAGTAGGAGAGAAGCTTTCTTT
CASSLVGDSRREAFF
>-|13|TRBV18|TRBJ2-4|-
TGTGCCAGCTCACTCACTAGCTATGACATTCAGTACTTC
CASSLTSYDIQYF
>TRBD1|15|TRBV3-1/TRBV3-2|TRBJ1-1|-
TGTGCCAGCAGCTCTCCGGACAGGAGAAACACTGAAGCTTTCTTT
CASSSPDRRNTEAFF
>-|14|TRBV7-3|TRBJ1-6|-
TGTGCCAGCAGCTCGCAGGGCGGTAATTCACCCCTCCACTTT
CASSSQGGNSPLHF
>-|15|TRBV6-5|TRBJ1-4|-
TGTGCCAGCAGCCTGGGACGGGAGGGGAATGAAAAACTGTTTTTT
CASSLGREGNEKLFF
>-|18|TRBV4-2|TRBJ1-5|-
TGTGCCAGCAGCCAAGATTTACTACCGCTGGATAGCAATCAGCCCCAGCATTTT
CASSQDLLPLDSNQPQHF
>TRBD2|17|TRBV2|TRBJ2-7|-
TGTGCCAGCAGCGGAGCGGGACTAGCGGGAAATTCCTACGAGCAGTACTTC
CASSGAGLAGNSYEQYF
>-|11|TRBV28|TRBJ1-1|few
TGTGCCAGCACCGATGTTGCGGCAGCTTTCTTT
CASTDVAAAFF
>TRBD1|14|TRBV6-5|TRBJ1-4|-
TGTGCCAGCACCGCGACAGGGCCAAATGAAAAACTGTTTTTT
CASTATGPNEKLFF
>TRBD1|16|TRBV5-1|TRBJ2-2|-
TGCGCCAGCAGCTTGGCCGGGACAGGGAATAACGGGGAGCTGTTTTTT
CASSLAGTGNNGELFF
>-|14|TRBV5-4|TRBJ1-6|once
TGTGCCAGCAGCAACCCCAGGGTTAATTCACCCCTCCACTTT
CASSNPRVNSPLHF
>-|14|TRBV5-1|TRBJ2-2|-
TGCGCCAGCACACGGACAGAGAACACCGGGGAGCTGTTTTTT
CASTRTENTGELFF
>TRBD2|16|TRBV4-2|TRBJ2-3|-
TGTGCCAGCAGCCAACTAGCGGGCGAAATCACAGATACGCAGTATTTT
CASSQLAGEITDTQYF
>-|14|TRBV6-5|TRBJ1-5|-
TGTGCCAGCAGTTACAGAGGGCTCGGTCAGCCCCAGCATTTT
CASSYRGLGQPQHF